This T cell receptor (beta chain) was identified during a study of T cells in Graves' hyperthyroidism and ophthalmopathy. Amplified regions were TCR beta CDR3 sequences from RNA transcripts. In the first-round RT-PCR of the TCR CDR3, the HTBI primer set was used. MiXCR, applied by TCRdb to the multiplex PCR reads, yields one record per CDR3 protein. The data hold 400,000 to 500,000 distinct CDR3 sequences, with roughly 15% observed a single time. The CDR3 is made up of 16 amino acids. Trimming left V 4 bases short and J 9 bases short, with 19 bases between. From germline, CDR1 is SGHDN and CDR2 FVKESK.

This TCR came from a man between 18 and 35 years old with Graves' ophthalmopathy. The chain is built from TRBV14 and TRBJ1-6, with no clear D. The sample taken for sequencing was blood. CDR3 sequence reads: CASSLTGPEIGSPLHF. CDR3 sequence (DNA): TGTGCCAGCAGCCTGACTGGGCCAGAGATCGGTTCACCCCTCCACTTT.